Listed here are 28 T cell receptor beta chains from one sample, sequenced in a study of T cell responses to AZD1222 COVID-19 vaccine. Method: immunoSEQ multiplex PCR; TCRdb's copy keeps in-frame clones and lacks some. The sample comprises approximately 200,000 clones, roughly 94% of which are singletons, and around 1.7% rests with the top ten. The sample was peripheral blood, taken 28 days after the second dose of the MenACWY control vaccine. Receptor source: an adult who received the MenACWY meningococcal vaccine as a control.

The chain couples TRBV19 to TRBJ2-3, with D possibly matching TRBD2 (6 bases). Germline assignment: CDR1 LNHDA and CDR2 SQIVND (reference sequence). The V and J ends lost 0 bases and 4 bases respectively, with 14 bases between them. The CDR3 spans 16 residues. In DNA, the CDR3 is TGTGCCAGTAGTATAGATCCCGTACTAGCTTCAGATACGCAGTATTTT. This codes for CASSIDPVLASDTQYF.

The V and J genes are TRBV9 and TRBJ1-2; TRBD1 aligns across 10 bases. With 0 bases clipped from V and 8 bases from J, the junction kept 10 bases outside the gene matches. This CDR3 comprises 16 residues. The germline gives CDR1 SGDLS, CDR2 YYNGEE. The chain's CDR3 is CASSVALGQGLSGYTF. CDR3 bases: TGTGCCAGCAGCGTAGCGCTGGGACAGGGGTTATCCGGCTACACCTTC.

The V gene is TRBV3-1 (or the pseudogene TRBV3-2), the J gene TRBJ2-7, with D possibly being TRBD1 (6 bases). The CDR3 is 15 amino acids. Germline V gene sequence: CDR1 LGHDT, CDR2 YNNKEL (reference sequence). Trimming left V 1 base short and J 0 bases short, with 10 bases between. The CDR3 loop reads CASSQGQALSYEQYF. The CDR3 coding sequence is TGTGCCAGCAGCCAAGGACAGGCCCTCTCCTACGAGCAGTACTTC.

The chain couples TRBV28 to TRBJ1-5; D unresolved. The V gene lost 6 bases and the J gene lost 2 bases, with 11 bases spanning the gap. CDR1 and CDR2 (germline): MDHEN, SYDVKM. The CDR3 runs to 14 residues. CDR3 sequence reads: CASSSASGNQPQHF. CDR3 in DNA: TGTGCCAGCAGCTCCGCGAGTGGCAATCAGCCCCAGCATTTT.

This rearrangement joins TRBV12-3 or TRBV12-4 to TRBJ2-7; D is unresolved. With 8 bases removed from V and 0 bases from J, the gap between germline ends came to 5 bases. CDR3 length: 11 residues. The CDR3, as DNA: TGTGCCAGCTCCCACTCCTACGAGCAGTACTTC. This encodes CASSHSYEQYF.

This sequence joins TRBV5-4 and TRBJ1-5; tentatively, D is TRBD1 (6 bases). Trimming pared 4 bases from V and 5 bases from J, leaving 16 bases between. The length of the CDR3 is 15 residues. Germline V lookup: CDR1 SGHNT, CDR2 YYREEE (reference sequence). The CDR3 bases are TGTGCCAGCAGCCTTCAGGGGAGGTGGGATCAGCCCCAGCATTTT. This encodes CASSLQGRWDQPQHF.

CDR3 sequence (DNA): TGCGCCAGCAGCTTGTCTGGGGACAGATTCTCTGGGGCCAACGTCCTGACTTTC. It yields the protein CASSLSGDRFSGANVLTF. This chain connects TRBV5-1 to TRBJ2-6; 7 bases match TRBD1. This CDR3 is 18 amino acids long. J was trimmed by 0 bases and V by 1 base; bases with no gene match: 7. Germline lookup yields CDR1 SGHRS and CDR2 YFSETQ. Full variable domain (rest looked up from reference TRBV5-1 and TRBJ2-6): KAGVTQTPRYLIKTRGQQVTLSCSPISGHRSVSWYQQTPGQGLQFLFEYFSETQRNKGNFPGRFSGRQFSNSRSEMNVSTLELGDSALYLCASSLSGDRFSGANVLTFGAGSRLTVL.

This chain uses TRBV15 with TRBJ2-1, with 8 bases that match TRBD2. V lost 1 base, J lost 6 bases, and 8 bases stayed unmatched. CDR1 and CDR2 (germline): LNHNV, YYDKDF (reference sequence). The length of the CDR3 is 16 residues. DNA for the CDR3: TGTGCCACCAGCAGAGGGGGGCGGGGGGCCGTCAATGAGCAGTTCTTC. Amino acid sequence: CATSRGGRGAVNEQFF.

The CDR3 DNA reads as TGTGCCAGCAGTGGAGGAATTAGCGCTAGAAATGAGCAGTTCTTC. Translating gives CASSGGISARNEQFF. The V call is TRBV9, the J call TRBJ2-1; D is possibly TRBD2 (5 bases). The CDR3 length is 15 residues. The V gene's germline CDR1 is SGDLS and CDR2 YYNGEE. V dropped 5 bases and J dropped 7 bases, with 19 bases sitting between them.

This chain links TRBV27 with TRBJ2-1, with D perhaps matching TRBD1 or TRBD2 (5 bases each). The V gene's germline CDR1 is MNHEY and CDR2 SMNVEV (reference sequence). V was shortened by 6 bases and J by 6 bases, with 9 bases between the two germline ends. The CDR3 consists of 12 residues. CDR3 coding DNA: TGTGCCAGCAGCCCGGGACCCAATGAGCAGTTCTTC. Residues: CASSPGPNEQFF.

The chain has TRBV27 and TRBJ1-1; D gene ambiguous. Trimming left V 8 bases short and J 4 bases short, with 14 bases between. This CDR3 has 13 residues. Germline V gene lookup returns CDR1 MNHEY and CDR2 SMNVEV (reference sequence). The CDR3 is CASHSTFGTEAFF. The CDR3 DNA sequence: TGTGCCAGCCACTCGACATTCGGCACTGAAGCTTTCTTT.

The chain uses TRBV28 and TRBJ1-2; D possibly corresponds to TRBD1 (6 bases). The germline CDR1 and CDR2 sequences are MDHEN and SYDVKM. V was cut by 6 bases and J by 8 bases, with 16 bases left in between. The CDR3 spans 13 residues. The CDR3 nucleotides are TGTGCCAGCAGGCCTTCAGGGGCTCGGGGCTACACCTTC. Residues: CASRPSGARGYTF.

The chain combines TRBV13 with TRBJ2-2; D possibly corresponds to TRBD2 (5 bases). Germline CDR1 and CDR2: PRHDT and FYEKMQ (reference sequence). The CDR3 is 17 residues long. V gave up 5 bases and J gave up 8 bases, with 24 bases separating them. The CDR3 nucleotides are TGTGCCAGCAGCGGGAGCCTACACCGGATTTTGTCAGGGGAGCTGTTTTTT. Protein sequence: CASSGSLHRILSGELFF.

The V gene is TRBV27, the J gene TRBJ2-5, with D possibly matching TRBD2 (7 bases). Germline V gives CDR1 MNHEY, CDR2 SMNVEV (reference sequence). This CDR3 is built from 16 residues. V lost 1 base and J 5 bases, leaving 17 bases between the germline ends. Here the CDR3 reads CASSLWSSGGEETQYF. In DNA form, the CDR3 reads TGTGCCAGCAGTTTATGGTCTTCGGGGGGCGAGGAGACCCAGTACTTC.

This sequence joins TRBV6-5 and TRBJ1-4, with no clear D. From germline, CDR1 is MNHEY and CDR2 SVGAGI. V was clipped by 6 bases and J by 5 bases, with 10 bases between them. CDR3 size: 13 residues. The CDR3 loop is CASRGGRNEKLFF. The CDR3 nucleotides read TGTGCCAGCAGGGGCGGACGGAATGAAAAACTGTTTTTT.

The chain is built from TRBV29-1 and TRBJ2-1; 11 bases are shared with TRBD2. CDR3 length equals 15 residues. Trimming removed 2 bases from V and 4 bases from J; junction bases left unmatched: 4. CDR1 is SQVTM and CDR2 is ANQGSEA in the germline V gene. The CDR3 coding sequence is TGCAGCGTTGAACCACTAGCGGGAGATTACAATGAGCAGTTCTTC. As protein: CSVEPLAGDYNEQFF.

This clone occurred once. The CDR3 protein is CASSGTGFGDNEQFF. The CDR3 nucleotides are TGTGCCAGCAGCGGGACAGGGTTTGGCGACAATGAGCAGTTCTTC. This chain links TRBV7-9 with TRBJ2-1; TRBD1 matches 9 bases. The germline V gene encodes CDR1 SEHNR and CDR2 FQNEAQ (reference sequence). Trimming removed 5 bases from V and 5 bases from J; junction bases left unmatched: 7. The CDR3 loop spans 15 amino acids.

The rearrangement uses TRBV19 and TRBJ2-3; 9 bases are shared with TRBD1. Looked up from germline, CDR1 is LNHDA and CDR2 is SQIVND (reference sequence). The CDR3 totals 13 residues. The V gene end was trimmed by 4 bases and the J gene end by 9 bases; junction bases not matched to a gene: 5. The CDR3 protein is CASSKGQGRTQYF. CDR3 DNA: TGTGCCAGTAGTAAGGGACAGGGACGAACGCAGTATTTT.

The chain has TRBV7-8 and TRBJ1-3; possibly TRBD1 for D (6 bases). Germline-derived CDR1 and CDR2 are SGHVS and FQNEAQ. The CDR3 runs to 14 residues. Trimming pared 2 bases from V and 4 bases from J, leaving 9 bases between. CDR3 sequence: CASSLWGPGNTIYF. The CDR3 region has the DNA TGTGCCAGCAGCTTATGGGGGCCAGGAAACACCATATATTTT.

The genes are TRBV3-1 (or the pseudogene TRBV3-2) and TRBJ2-7, with TRBD1 as a possible D gene (6 bases). The V gene's germline CDR1 is LGHDT and CDR2 YNNKEL (reference sequence). Trimming stripped 4 bases from V and 0 bases from J, with 16 bases between. The CDR3 is made up of 16 amino acids. The CDR3 loop reads CASSPPPRGGSYEQYF. CDR3 coding DNA: TGTGCCAGCAGCCCCCCCCCTCGAGGGGGCTCCTACGAGCAGTACTTC.

The chain is built from TRBV29-1 and TRBJ1-6; the match to TRBD1 covers 7 bases. With 6 bases clipped from V and 7 bases from J, the junction kept 6 bases outside the gene matches. The CDR3 contains 13 residues. CDR1 and CDR2 from the germline V gene are SQVTM and ANQGSEA. This CDR3 is CSVAGQENSPLHF. In DNA form, the CDR3 reads TGCAGCGTCGCCGGACAGGAAAATTCACCCCTCCACTTT.

The genes are TRBV5-1 and TRBJ2-6; D is unclear. The length of the CDR3 is 16 residues. V lost 0 bases to trimming and J lost 0 bases, with 7 bases between them. Germline CDR1 and CDR2: SGHRS and YFSETQ. The CDR3 DNA reads as TGCGCCAGCAGCTTGGGTGCCAGCTCTGGGGCCAACGTCCTGACTTTC. It encodes CASSLGASSGANVLTF. The variable domain in full, completed from reference TRBV5-1 and TRBJ2-6, reads KAGVTQTPRYLIKTRGQQVTLSCSPISGHRSVSWYQQTPGQGLQFLFEYFSETQRNKGNFPGRFSGRQFSNSRSEMNVSTLELGDSALYLCASSLGASSGANVLTFGAGSRLTVL.

This chain links TRBV19 with TRBJ1-5, with D unresolved. The CDR3 sequence is 11 residues long. CDR1 is LNHDA, CDR2 SQIVND, per germline (reference sequence). Trimming removed 8 bases from V and 2 bases from J, with 4 bases in between. CDR3 loop: CASGRNQPQHF. The CDR3 bases are TGTGCCAGTGGGCGCAATCAGCCCCAGCATTTT.

The V gene is TRBV6-1, the J gene TRBJ1-1; no clear D gene. Germline assignment: CDR1 MNHNS and CDR2 SASEGT. V lost 2 bases and J lost 0, with 10 bases in between. The CDR3 totals 15 residues. Here the CDR3 DNA reads TGTGCCAGCAGTGAACCCGGTATAATGAACACTGAAGCTTTCTTT. Its protein product is CASSEPGIMNTEAFF.

J is TRBJ2-3 and V is TRBV28; TRBD1 aligns across 8 bases. CDR1 is MDHEN, CDR2 SYDVKM, per germline. The CDR3 has 15 residues. The junction had 6 bases not matched to a gene; V was cut back by 3 bases and J by 4 bases. The DNA of the CDR3 is TGTGCCAGCAGTTTCAGCAGGGGGCGCGCAGATACGCAGTATTTT. Protein sequence: CASSFSRGRADTQYF.

This chain links TRBV29-1 with TRBJ2-1; D not certain. Per the germline V gene, CDR1 is SQVTM and CDR2 is ANQGSEA. CDR3 size: 12 residues. Trimming pared 8 bases from V and 3 bases from J, leaving 11 bases between. CDR3 amino acids: CSSGSLYNEQFF. The CDR3 coding sequence is TGCAGCTCCGGGTCGCTCTACAATGAGCAGTTCTTC.

The rearrangement uses TRBV2 and TRBJ1-1; 8 bases are shared with TRBD1. V was pared by 5 bases and J by 3 bases, with 5 bases of the junction left unmatched. The CDR3 has 14 amino acids. Germline CDR1 SNHLY, CDR2 FYNNEI. The CDR3 DNA is TGTGCCAGCAGTATAACAGGGGGGTACACTGAAGCTTTCTTT. This encodes CASSITGGYTEAFF.

The chain is built from TRBV11-2 and TRBJ1-6; D possibly corresponds to TRBD1 (6 bases). Germline-derived CDR1 and CDR2 are SGHAT and FQNNGV. CDR3 length: 16 residues. Trimming left V 1 base short and J 8 bases short, with 15 bases between. The CDR3 loop reads CASSLGSGGGYSPLHF. In DNA, the CDR3 is TGTGCCAGCAGCTTAGGGTCCGGGGGCGGGTATTCACCCCTCCACTTT.